This TCR beta chain stems from a study of radiotherapy plus CTLA-4 blockade in lung cancer. About the study: Disease control was present in 30% to 40% of patients, and objective responses in under 20%.

Worth noting for this clone: What it binds is unknown.

Study-wide results and limits: Expansion of tumor-derived TCR clones was observed in blood after radiotherapy plus ipilimumab.

It was focal radiation plus CTLA-4 blockade with ipilimumab that patients with chemo-refractory metastatic non-small-cell lung cancer received. Only in-frame clones appear in the TCRdb table, and some are missing; sequencing was by immunoSEQ multiplex PCR. The data hold about 39,000 clones, with 79% observed a single time. The origin of this receptor is a human donor with non-small cell lung cancer that progressed on radiotherapy plus ipilimumab. Sample: peripheral blood, taken from a patient treated with radiotherapy plus ipilimumab.

CDR3 DNA: TGTGCCAGCAGTGAAGGGCAGGGGGCTGCGGGTGAGCAGTACTTC. Residues: CASSEGQGAAGEQYF. The chain carries TRBV6-1 and TRBJ2-7, with TRBD1 identical over 8 bases. Trimming took 1 base from V and 7 from J; bases not matched to a gene: 9. This CDR3 is built from 15 residues. Germline CDR1 MNHNS, CDR2 SASEGT.